Below are 2 T cell receptor beta chains sequenced from a single sample in a study of blood T cells in healthy people across ages. A second PCR, run for roughly 7 to 12 cycles, used a sample-barcoded 5' primer plus a J-beta primer mix. MiXCR was run by TCRdb on the 5' RACE reads, yielding one entry per CDR3 protein. The sample carries some 900,000 distinct CDR3 sequences, 29% recorded once. Sequencing used blood. These TCRs come from an elderly woman in good health.

For this clonotype: A much bigger clone sits one base away, suggesting this may be a read error. This chain connects TRBV20-1 to TRBJ2-3, with D possibly being TRBD2 (6 bases). Germline lookup yields CDR1 DFQATT and CDR2 SNEGSKA (reference sequence). CDR3 length: 15 amino acids. CDR3 in DNA: TGCAGTGCTGGAGATCCCGGCACCGGGGGAGATACGCAGTATTTT. Translating gives CSAGDPGTGGDTQYF.

This clonotype was seen ten or more times. Here the CDR3 reads CASSTMGGADSLYGYTF. The CDR3 bases are TGTGCCAGCAGTACTATGGGGGGCGCCGATTCTTTATATGGCTACACCTTC. The V gene is TRBV28, the J gene TRBJ1-2; possibly TRBD1 for D (6 bases). The CDR3 runs to 17 residues. V was trimmed by 5 bases and J by 5 bases, leaving 24 bases between them. Germline CDR1 is MDHEN and CDR2 is SYDVKM.